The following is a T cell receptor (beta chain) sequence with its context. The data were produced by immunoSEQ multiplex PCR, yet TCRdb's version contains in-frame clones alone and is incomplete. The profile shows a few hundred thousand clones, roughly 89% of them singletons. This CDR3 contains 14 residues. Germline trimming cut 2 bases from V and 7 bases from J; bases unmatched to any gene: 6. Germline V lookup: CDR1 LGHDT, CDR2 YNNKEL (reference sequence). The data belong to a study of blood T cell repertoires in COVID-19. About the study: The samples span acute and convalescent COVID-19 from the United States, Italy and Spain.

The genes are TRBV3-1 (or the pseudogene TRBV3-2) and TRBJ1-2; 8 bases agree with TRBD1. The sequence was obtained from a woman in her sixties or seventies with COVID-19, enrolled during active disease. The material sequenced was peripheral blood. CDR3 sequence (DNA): TGTGCCAGCAGCCAACAGACAGGGGCGAGTGGCTACACCTTC. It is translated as CASSQQTGASGYTF.